This T cell receptor beta chain was found in a study of blood T cell repertoires in COVID-19. Study information: Some COVID-19 samples were acute and others convalescent; all came from the United States, Italy and Spain. T cells, B-cell-depleted T cells, or PBMCs supplied cDNA or gDNA.

V was pared by 0 bases and J by 6 bases, with 12 bases between. The CDR3 is 16 residues long. From germline, CDR1 is LNHNV and CDR2 YYDKDF (reference sequence). Per the authors' pipeline: Nucleated cell counts were estimated from reference gene primer amplification. Profiling relied on immunoSEQ multiplex PCR, and the TCRdb table lists in-frame clones only, not all of them. The V and J calls and clone size come from that table; D and trimming were worked out from the DNA. The sample lists 26,000 or so clones, 80% to 95% occurring once. This chain uses TRBV15 with TRBJ1-6; D is possibly TRBD1 (5 bases). This TCR was sampled from a human donor in a cohort sampled during active COVID-19. The sequencing input was peripheral blood. CDR3 in amino acids: CATSRDYPGANSPLHF. DNA for the CDR3: TGTGCCACCAGCAGAGATTATCCTGGGGCTAATTCACCCCTCCACTTT.